The 11 T cell receptor beta chains listed next were all sequenced from one sample in a study of neoadjuvant anti-PD-1 for oral cavity cancer. Sample time point: after neoadjuvant nivolumab, at surgical resection. The repertoire was sequenced with immunoSEQ multiplex PCR; TCRdb's copy has only in-frame clones and lacks some. The profile covers tens of thousands of clones, with about nine tenths appearing a single time and less than 3% taken by the ten largest. Source: PBMCs, taken after nivolumab (anti-PD-1) treatment. All receptors derive from a person aged 40 to 85 with oral cavity squamous cell carcinoma.

This clone has a handful of counts. The gene calls are TRBV10-2 and TRBJ1-2; D is undetermined. The V end lost 11 bases, the J end lost 0 bases, and 13 bases lay between the germline ends. The germline CDR1 and CDR2 sequences are WSHSY and SAAADI. The CDR3 has 13 residues. In DNA, the CDR3 is TGCGCCGCCGCCCCCGGTTCTAACTATGGCTACACCTTC. Its translation is CAAAPGSNYGYTF.

The chain carries TRBV18 and TRBJ1-1; tentatively, D is TRBD1 (6 bases). CDR3 length equals 16 residues. Trimming left V 5 bases short and J 0 bases short, with 16 bases between. CDR1 is KGHSH, CDR2 LQKENI, per germline. The CDR3 nucleotides read TGTGCCAGCTCAAGGGGCCAGGGGTCCCTGAACACTGAAGCTTTCTTT. It yields the protein CASSRGQGSLNTEAFF.

The chain links TRBV5-4 to TRBJ1-6, with 8 bases fitting TRBD1. CDR1 and CDR2 from the germline V gene are SGHNT and YYREEE (reference sequence). The CDR3 extends over 17 amino acids. Germline trimming cut 0 bases from V and 0 bases from J; bases unmatched to any gene: 2. The CDR3 is CASSLATGGSYNSPLHF. DNA for the CDR3: TGTGCCAGCAGCTTGGCCACAGGGGGCTCCTATAATTCACCCCTCCACTTT. Based on the CDR3 plus reference TRBV5-4 and TRBJ1-6, the full variable domain is ETGVTQSPTHLIKTRGQQVTLRCSSQSGHNTVSWYQQALGQGPQFIFQYYREEENGRGNFPPRFSGLQFPNYSSELNVNALELDDSALYLCASSLATGGSYNSPLHFGNGTRLTVT.

This clone showed up just once. The chain couples TRBV6-1 to TRBJ1-4, with 7 bases identical to TRBD1. The V gene's germline CDR1 is MNHNS and CDR2 SASEGT. After removal of 5 bases from V and 8 bases from J, the junction contained 8 bases not matched to a gene. The CDR3 extends over 14 amino acids. CDR3 nucleotides: TGTGCCAGCAGTTTCCGACAGGGCGGCGAAAAACTGTTTTTT. The encoded protein is CASSFRQGGEKLFF.

Only one count was recorded for this clone. The chain employs TRBV5-5 and TRBJ1-3; no definite D call. From germline, CDR1 is SGHKS and CDR2 YYEKEE (reference sequence). This CDR3 spans 15 amino acids. V shed 1 base and J shed 2 bases, with 10 bases lying between them. CDR3 region: CASSLLGIAGNTIYF. The CDR3 DNA reads TGTGCCAGCAGCTTGCTCGGTATTGCTGGAAACACCATATATTTT.

V gene TRBV25-1 combines with J gene TRBJ2-5; D is ambiguous. The germline V gene encodes CDR1 MGHDK and CDR2 SYGVNS. This CDR3 comprises 11 residues. Trimming left V 5 bases short and J 4 bases short, with 5 bases between. The CDR3 reads CASSSAETQYF. CDR3 nucleotide sequence: TGTGCCAGCAGTTCAGCAGAGACCCAGTACTTC. The full variable domain, rest sourced from reference TRBV25-1 and TRBJ2-5, is EADIYQTPRYLVIGTGKKITLECSQTMGHDKMYWYQQDPGMELHLIHYSYGVNSTEKGDLSSESTVSRIRTEHFPLTLESARPSHTSQYLCASSSAETQYFGPGTRLLVL.

This chain connects TRBV6-4 to TRBJ1-1, with D uncertain. Trimming pared 6 bases from V and 1 base from J, leaving 9 bases between. CDR1 is MRHNA and CDR2 is SNTAGT in the germline V gene. The CDR3 has 13 amino acids. This CDR3 reads CASRHEGNTEAFF. The CDR3 DNA reads as TGTGCCAGCAGACACGAGGGGAACACTGAAGCTTTCTTT.

In its sample, this clone was seen once. V usage is TRBV4-1 and J usage is TRBJ1-4; D possibly corresponds to TRBD1 (6 bases). This CDR3 comprises 15 residues. In germline, CDR1 is MGHRA, CDR2 YSYEKL. V shed 0 bases and J shed 7 bases, with 12 bases lying between them. As DNA, the CDR3 is TGCGCCAGCAGCCAAGATTCAAGGGGGGGTGAAAAACTGTTTTTT. Its translation is CASSQDSRGGEKLFF.

The chain uses TRBV7-8 and TRBJ2-1; 7 nucleotides align to TRBD2. The trim removed 5 bases at V and 1 base at J, leaving 11 bases unmatched. The germline V gene has CDR1 SGHVS and CDR2 FQNEAQ. The CDR3 has 17 amino acids. Written as DNA, the CDR3 is TGTGCCAGCAGCCCAGGTTGGATGCGGGGGTCCTACAATGAGCAGTTCTTC. Encoded protein: CASSPGWMRGSYNEQFF.

The rearrangement joins TRBV9 to TRBJ2-1, with D perhaps matching TRBD1 (5 bases). The CDR3 length is 13 residues. Germline CDR1 reads SGDLS; CDR2 reads YYNGEE. V lost 4 bases, J lost 8 bases, and 13 bases lay in between. The CDR3 DNA sequence: TGTGCCAGCAGCCGTAGAACAGGCGATGAGCAGTTCTTC. Translating gives CASSRRTGDEQFF.

The V and J genes are TRBV18 and TRBJ2-2; D could derive from TRBD1 or TRBD2 (6 bases each). Between the trimmed V and J ends, which lost 5 bases and 6 bases, there was a span of 10 bases. This CDR3 is built from 13 residues. Germline values: CDR1 KGHSH, CDR2 LQKENI. The DNA of the CDR3 is TGTGCCAGCTCAAGGGGGGCCTCCGGGGAGCTGTTTTTT. As protein: CASSRGASGELFF.